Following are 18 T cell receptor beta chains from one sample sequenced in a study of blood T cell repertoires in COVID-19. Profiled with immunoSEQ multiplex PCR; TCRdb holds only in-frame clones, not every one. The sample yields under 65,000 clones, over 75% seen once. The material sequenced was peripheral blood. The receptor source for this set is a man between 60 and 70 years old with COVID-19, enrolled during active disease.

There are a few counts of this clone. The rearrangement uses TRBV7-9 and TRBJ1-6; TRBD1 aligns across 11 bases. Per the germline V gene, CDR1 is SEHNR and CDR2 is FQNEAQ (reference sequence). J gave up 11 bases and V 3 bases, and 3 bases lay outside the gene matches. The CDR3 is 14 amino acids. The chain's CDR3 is CASSLGQGVTPLHF. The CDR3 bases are TGTGCCAGCAGCTTGGGACAGGGGGTGACACCCCTCCACTTT.

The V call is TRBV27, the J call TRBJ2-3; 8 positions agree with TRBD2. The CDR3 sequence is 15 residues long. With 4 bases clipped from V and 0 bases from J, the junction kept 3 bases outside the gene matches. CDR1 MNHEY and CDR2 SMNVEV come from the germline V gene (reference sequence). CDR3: CASSSPSGSTDTQYF. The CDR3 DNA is TGTGCCAGCAGTTCCCCTAGCGGGAGCACAGATACGCAGTATTTT.

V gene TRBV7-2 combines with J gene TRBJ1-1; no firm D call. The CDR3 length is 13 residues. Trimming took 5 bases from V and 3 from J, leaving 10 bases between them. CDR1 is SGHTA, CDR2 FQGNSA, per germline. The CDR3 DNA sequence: TGTGCCAGCAGCAAGATACAGTACACTGAAGCTTTCTTT. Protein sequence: CASSKIQYTEAFF.

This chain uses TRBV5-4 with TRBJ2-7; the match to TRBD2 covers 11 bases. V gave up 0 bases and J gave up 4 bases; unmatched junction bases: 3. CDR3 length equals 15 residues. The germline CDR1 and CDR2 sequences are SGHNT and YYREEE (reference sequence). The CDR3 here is CASSLGGLADYEQYF. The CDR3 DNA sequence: TGTGCCAGCAGCTTGGGGGGACTAGCGGATTACGAGCAGTACTTC.

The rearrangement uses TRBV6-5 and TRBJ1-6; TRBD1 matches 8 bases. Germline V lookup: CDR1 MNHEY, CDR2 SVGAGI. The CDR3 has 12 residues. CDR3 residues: CVSQGGNSPLHF. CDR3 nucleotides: TGTGTCTCACAGGGGGGTAATTCACCCCTCCACTTT.

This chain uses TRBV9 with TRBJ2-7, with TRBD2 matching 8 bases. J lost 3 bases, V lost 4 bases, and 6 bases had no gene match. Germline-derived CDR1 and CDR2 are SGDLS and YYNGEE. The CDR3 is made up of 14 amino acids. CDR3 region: CASSISGTSYEQYF. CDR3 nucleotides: TGTGCCAGCAGCATCTCCGGGACTAGCTACGAGCAGTACTTC.

DNA for the CDR3: TGCGCCAGCAGCTCCGCAGGGGGCGTTTACAATGAGCAGTTCTTC. This gives the protein CASSSAGGVYNEQFF. The chain is built from TRBV5-1 and TRBJ2-1; 8 bases fit TRBD1. CDR3 length: 15 amino acids. Germline lookup yields CDR1 SGHRS and CDR2 YFSETQ. J was trimmed by 4 bases and V by 3 bases; bases with no gene match: 6.

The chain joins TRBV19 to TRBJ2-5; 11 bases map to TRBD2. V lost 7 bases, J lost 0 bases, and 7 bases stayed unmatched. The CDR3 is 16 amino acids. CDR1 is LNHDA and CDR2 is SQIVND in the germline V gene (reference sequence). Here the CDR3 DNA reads TGTGCCAGTACAGGGACTAGCGGTGCACACCAAGAGACCCAGTACTTC. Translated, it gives CASTGTSGAHQETQYF. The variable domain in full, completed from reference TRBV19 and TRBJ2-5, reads DGGITQSPKYLFRKEGQNVTLSCEQNLNHDAMYWYRQDPGQGLRLIYYSQIVNDFQKGDIAEGYSVSREKKESFPLTVTSAQKNPTAFYLCASTGTSGAHQETQYFGPGTRLLVL.

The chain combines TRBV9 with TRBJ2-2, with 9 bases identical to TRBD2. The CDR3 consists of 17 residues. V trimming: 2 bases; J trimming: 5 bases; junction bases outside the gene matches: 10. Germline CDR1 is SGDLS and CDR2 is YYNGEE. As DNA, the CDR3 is TGTGCCAGCAGCGTCCCCGGCGGCGGGAGGGAGACCGGGGAGCTGTTTTTT. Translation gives CASSVPGGGRETGELFF.

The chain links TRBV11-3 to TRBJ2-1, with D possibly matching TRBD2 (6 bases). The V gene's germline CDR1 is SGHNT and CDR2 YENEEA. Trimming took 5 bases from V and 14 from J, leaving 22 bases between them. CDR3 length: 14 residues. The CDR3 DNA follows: TGTGCCAGCAGCGCAAAAGCGCGGGATGCGGGCAAGTTCTTC. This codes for CASSAKARDAGKFF. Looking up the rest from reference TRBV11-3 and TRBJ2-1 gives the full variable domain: EAGVVQSPRYKIIEKKQPVAFWCNPISGHNTLYWYLQNLGQGPELLIRYENEEAVDDSQLPKDRFSAERLKGVDSTLKIQPAELGDSAVYLCASSAKARDAGKFFGPGTRLTVL.

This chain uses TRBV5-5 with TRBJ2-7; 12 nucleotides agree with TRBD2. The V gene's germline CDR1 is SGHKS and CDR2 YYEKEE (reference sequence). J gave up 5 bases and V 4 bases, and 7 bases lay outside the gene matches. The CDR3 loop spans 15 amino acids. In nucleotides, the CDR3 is TGTGCCAGCAGCCCACTAGCGGGGGGTATCCACGAGCAGTACTTC. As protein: CASSPLAGGIHEQYF.

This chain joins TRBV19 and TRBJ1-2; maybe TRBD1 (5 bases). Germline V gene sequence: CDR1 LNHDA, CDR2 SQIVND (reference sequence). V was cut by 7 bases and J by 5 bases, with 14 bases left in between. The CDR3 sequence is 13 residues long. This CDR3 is CASTLRVGYGYTF. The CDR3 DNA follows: TGTGCCAGTACCCTCAGGGTCGGTTATGGCTACACCTTC.

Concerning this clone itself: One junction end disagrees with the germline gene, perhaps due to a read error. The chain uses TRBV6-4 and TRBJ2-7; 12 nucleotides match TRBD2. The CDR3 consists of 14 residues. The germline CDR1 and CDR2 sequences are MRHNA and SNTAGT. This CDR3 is CAGRLAGDPNEQYF. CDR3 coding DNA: TGTGCCGGCAGACTAGCGGGGGACCCGAACGAGCAGTACTTC.

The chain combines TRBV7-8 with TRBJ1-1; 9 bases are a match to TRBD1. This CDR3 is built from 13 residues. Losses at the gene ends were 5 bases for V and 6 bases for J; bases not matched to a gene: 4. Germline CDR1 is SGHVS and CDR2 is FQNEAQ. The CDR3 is CASSRDRVPEAFF. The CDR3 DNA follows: TGTGCCAGCAGCCGGGACAGGGTCCCTGAAGCTTTCTTT.

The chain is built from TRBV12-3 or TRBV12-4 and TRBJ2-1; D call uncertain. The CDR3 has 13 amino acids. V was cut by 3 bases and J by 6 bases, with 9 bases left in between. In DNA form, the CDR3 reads TGTGCCAGCAGTTTGGAGAGCCCCAATGAGCAGTTCTTC. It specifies CASSLESPNEQFF.

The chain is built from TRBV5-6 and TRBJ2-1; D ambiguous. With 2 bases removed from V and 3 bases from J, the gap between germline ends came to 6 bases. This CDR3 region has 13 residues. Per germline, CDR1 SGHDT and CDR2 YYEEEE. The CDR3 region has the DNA TGTGCCAGCAGCTTTCGGGTCTACAATGAGCAGTTCTTC. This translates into CASSFRVYNEQFF.

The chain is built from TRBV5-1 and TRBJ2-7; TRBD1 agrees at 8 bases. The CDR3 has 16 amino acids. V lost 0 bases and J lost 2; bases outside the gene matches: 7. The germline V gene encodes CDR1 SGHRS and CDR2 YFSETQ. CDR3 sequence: CASSLGGTGLAYEQYF. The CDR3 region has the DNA TGCGCCAGCAGCTTGGGCGGGACAGGCTTGGCCTACGAGCAGTACTTC.

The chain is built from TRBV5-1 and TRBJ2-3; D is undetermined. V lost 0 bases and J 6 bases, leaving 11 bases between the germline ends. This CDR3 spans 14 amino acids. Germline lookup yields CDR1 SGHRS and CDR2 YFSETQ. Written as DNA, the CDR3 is TGCGCCAGCAGCTTGGCCAGGTCGGATGATACGCAGTATTTT. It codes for CASSLARSDDTQYF.